This note documents a single T cell receptor beta chain sequence. Its antigen is unknown. During the collection period, no donor immune events like infections were recorded. These data originate in a study of identifying expanded T cells in peripheral blood. Study findings and constraints: About 1.2 clones differed between technical replicates, versus around 15 and 19 over time. Roughly two-week clone count variance significantly increased as total template count grew.

Some clones are missing from TCRdb's copy, which holds only in-frame ones; the method was immunoSEQ multiplex PCR. The sample lists tens of thousands of clones, about four fifths occurring once. Germline lookup yields CDR1 MNHEY and CDR2 SMNVEV (reference sequence). This CDR3 is built from 16 residues. With 4 bases clipped from V and 7 bases from J, the junction kept 9 bases outside the gene matches. The chain combines TRBV27 with TRBJ1-6; 8 bases fit TRBD1. The sequence was obtained from a person aged 18 to 70 in good health. The sequenced sample consisted of blood. Here the CDR3 reads CASSWGNRGRNSPLHF. In nucleotides, the CDR3 is TGTGCCAGCAGTTGGGGTAACAGGGGGAGGAATTCACCCCTCCACTTT.